What follows describes a single TCR beta chain. No antigen is known for it. Base qualities are missing; no much larger clone stands one base away. The sample belongs to a study of T cell responses to AZD1222 COVID-19 vaccine (dated by TCRdb to the early 2020s). Concerning the study at large: Because spike-specific TCR depth and breadth did not differ between the two schedules, AZD1222 recipients who got a second dose at roughly 4 weeks were pooled with those who got a second dose at roughly 12 weeks. A total of around 240 trial participants underwent TCR sequencing, of whom 207 had received two doses of AZD1222 and approximately 26 had received two doses of the MenACWY control vaccine. Trial participants were enrolled into age subgroups of 18-55, 56-69 and 70-plus years, which contained around 150, 29 and 61 TCR-sequenced participants, respectively.

What the research found in general, with its limitations: The 56-69-year group was small, and its depth increase did not reach significance, likely because of low power. Participants were mostly white British, with more females than males. The authors suggested clonal diversity may have been underestimated. Because no samples from the day 14 peak response were available, repertoires could be characterized only after the peak T cell response. A significant rise in spike-specific TCR breadth and depth was observed after two AZD1222 doses relative to day 0 and relative to MenACWY recipients. Nearly half of unique spike-specific TCRs reportedly recognized epitopes outside regions mutated in the B.1.351 and B.1.1.7 variants. Conclusions about previously exposed vaccinees are limited because only six or seven AZD1222 recipients were SARS-CoV-2 seropositive at baseline. The whole spike protein was spanned by vaccine-associated CD4 TCRs, and dominant responses were seen in regions 160-218 and 743-854.

The time point label corresponds to: baseline before first vaccination. The vaccinee samples were drawn from two UK trials, COV001 and COV002, one of which was a single-blind randomized controlled phase 2/3 trial testing AZD1222 (ChAdOx1 nCoV-19) in healthy adults. For TCRbeta chain sequencing, PBMC samples from trial participants were taken at day 0 and at day 28 after the second dose. Trimming leaves V shorter by 1 base and J shorter by 4 bases, with the junction holding 9 bases beyond the gene matches. The CDR3 covers 17 residues, taking in both the cysteine and the phenylalanine. The DNA shown is the 51-base CDR3, in frame from base 1. The germline V gene specifies SGHTA as CDR1 and FQGNSA as CDR2. The CDR3 regions of human TCRbeta chains were analyzed by immunosequencing. The original methods were these. TCRs in the repertoires were matched against a reference library of SARS-CoV-2-specific TCRs that had been generated with the MIRA antigen-specificity platform. Breadth meant the fraction of unique TCRs that were SARS-CoV-2-associated, whereas depth meant the fraction of total T cells that were SARS-CoV-2-associated. Using the MIRA data, every spike-specific TCR was mapped to the spike region that the TCR reacted to and assigned to either a CD4 or a CD8 class. Log10-transformed breadth and depth values were compared by one-way ANOVA with Sidak's multiple comparisons tests. TCRdb holds this immuneACCESS table with in-frame rearrangements only. Some clones are missing; in checked studies, unresolved V genes explain under half, and the rest has no known cause. Clone size and the V and J calls come from that table; the DNA yielded D and trimming. Recorded for this sample are approximately 110,000 clones; 70% to 85% of them occurred a single time. The ten largest clones add up to 5% to 7% of the sample.

Recombination connected TRBV7-2 to TRBJ2-5; a stretch of 10 junction bases matches TRBD1. The origin of this receptor is an adult in good health. The source was peripheral blood, collected on day 0 of AZD1222 vaccination. The DNA is TGTGCCAGCAGCTTAGGGCTCCGGGACAGGGGACGAGAGACCCAGTACTTC. Protein translation: CASSLGLRDRGRETQYF.